The 13 T cell receptor beta chains below come from one sample, sequenced in a study of graft-versus-host responses after intestinal transplantation. Their cognate antigens are unknown. Produced via immunoSEQ multiplex PCR; TCRdb's table is partial and in-frame only. The sample shows roughly 120,000 clones, approximately 93% of them seen only once. The specimen was unstimulated CD8+ T cells sorted from spleen or lymph node cells, collected before transplant. Receptors originate from a human donor who was the organ donor for an intestinal transplant.

J is TRBJ2-1 and V is TRBV10-3; D perhaps matches TRBD2 (6 bases). The CDR3 runs 12 residues. CDR1 ENHRY and CDR2 SYGVKD come from the germline V gene. Trimming pared 3 bases from V and 8 bases from J, leaving 8 bases between. CDR3 loop: CAISEWGDEQFF. As DNA, the CDR3 is TGTGCCATCAGTGAATGGGGGGATGAGCAGTTCTTC.

The J gene is TRBJ1-2, the V gene TRBV5-1; the D gene is possibly TRBD1 (6 bases). The CDR3 has 15 amino acids. Germline-derived CDR1 and CDR2 are SGHRS and YFSETQ. Trimming took off 1 base at V and 7 bases at J, with 17 bases between the two ends. The CDR3 nucleotides are TGCGCCAGCAGCTTGATCAGGGGCGCCATTTGTGGCTACACCTTC. Translating gives CASSLIRGAICGYTF.

The chain carries TRBV21-1 and TRBJ1-5. TRBV21-1 is designated a pseudogene. This CDR3 has 16 residues. DNA for the CDR3: TGTGCCAGCAGCCCGACCGGGGGCCTTAGCAATCAGCCCCAGCATTTT. It translates to CASSPTGGLSNQPQHF.

The chain recombines TRBV29-1 with TRBJ2-1; the D gene is possibly TRBD2 (5 bases). CDR3 length: 15 residues. V was trimmed by 7 bases and J by 3 bases, leaving 19 bases between them. CDR1 is SQVTM and CDR2 is ANQGSEA in the germline V gene. DNA for the CDR3: TGCAGCGCGGACCCAGAGGGAGCCTTCTACAATGAGCAGTTCTTC. Its translation is CSADPEGAFYNEQFF.

The chain links TRBV23-1 to TRBJ1-4; D not resolved. TRBV23-1 carries the ORF label, with uncertain function. The V gene lost 2 bases and the J gene lost 11 bases, with 15 bases spanning the gap. The CDR3 is 14 amino acids. Here the CDR3 reads CASSQRAEFSKLFF. In nucleotides, the CDR3 is TGCGCCAGCAGTCAACGGGCGGAGTTTTCCAAACTGTTTTTT.

The V call is TRBV5-6, the J call TRBJ2-7; 8 bases align to TRBD1. The CDR3 totals 13 residues. J was trimmed by 5 bases and V by 0 bases; bases with no gene match: 1. Germline V gene data show CDR1 as SGHDT and CDR2 as YYEEEE. CDR3: CASSLADRDEQYF. The CDR3, as DNA: TGTGCCAGCAGCTTGGCGGACAGGGACGAGCAGTACTTC.

This chain uses TRBV6-1 with TRBJ2-7; D remains ambiguous. The CDR3 length is 13 residues. From germline, CDR1 is MNHNS and CDR2 SASEGT. V was shortened by 7 bases and J by 4 bases, with 14 bases between the two germline ends. The CDR3 loop reads CASIPKGSYEQYF. The CDR3 DNA reads TGTGCCAGCATCCCGAAGGGCTCGTACGAGCAGTACTTC.

This clone was seen once. The CDR3 here is CASSVEGSLIQPQHF. The CDR3 bases are TGTGCCAGCAGCGTAGAGGGAAGCTTAATACAGCCCCAGCATTTT. This chain connects TRBV9 to TRBJ1-5, with D hard to call. Trimming cost V 0 bases and J 7 bases, with 14 bases left between them. Germline V CDR1 and CDR2: SGDLS, YYNGEE. The CDR3 covers 15 residues.

The chain combines TRBV15 with TRBJ2-1, with 14 bases that match TRBD2. Germline V lookup: CDR1 LNHNV, CDR2 YYDKDF (reference sequence). The V gene end was trimmed by 10 bases and the J gene end by 6 bases; junction bases not matched to a gene: 8. The CDR3 spans 15 residues. Here the CDR3 DNA reads TGTGCCATTGCCCGGGGACTAGCGGGAGCCAATGAGCAGTTCTTC. Amino acids: CAIARGLAGANEQFF.

The chain is built from TRBV4-1 and TRBJ1-1; D not resolved. Germline CDR1 and CDR2: MGHRA and YSYEKL. Trimming cost V 0 bases and J 11 bases, with 28 bases left between them. This CDR3 is built from 18 residues. The CDR3 bases are TGCGCCAGCAGCCAAGATCTGATGATGCTCGGACCTTCAAACGGGGCTTTCTTT. It is translated as CASSQDLMMLGPSNGAFF.

The rearrangement links TRBV5-6 to TRBJ2-3; D gene unclear. Germline V gene sequence: CDR1 SGHDT, CDR2 YYEEEE. This CDR3 has 16 residues. Trimming pared 4 bases from V and 4 bases from J, leaving 19 bases between. CDR3 nucleotides: TGTGCCAGCAGCGAAGCCGGGCCAGAGAGACCAGATACGCAGTATTTT. It encodes CASSEAGPERPDTQYF.

This rearrangement joins TRBV4-1 to TRBJ2-1, with 11 bases that match TRBD2. Per germline, CDR1 MGHRA and CDR2 YSYEKL. CDR3 length: 14 amino acids. V gave up 4 bases and J gave up 11 bases; unmatched junction bases: 7. DNA of the CDR3: TGCGCCAGCAGCCCCGGGACTAGCGGAGTACAGCAGTTCTTC. It specifies CASSPGTSGVQQFF.

The V call is TRBV5-1, the J call TRBJ2-5; perhaps TRBD2 as D (6 bases). With 0 bases removed from V and 5 bases from J, the gap between germline ends came to 11 bases. The CDR3 length is 14 residues. Germline CDR1 is SGHRS and CDR2 is YFSETQ. The CDR3 region is CASSLAGGVETQYF. The CDR3, as DNA: TGCGCCAGCAGCTTGGCCGGGGGAGTGGAGACCCAGTACTTC.